The rows below give T cell receptor beta chains drawn from one sample of a study of blood T cell repertoires in COVID-19. The repertoire was sequenced with immunoSEQ multiplex PCR; TCRdb's copy has only in-frame clones and lacks some. The sample lists a few hundred thousand clones; 91% were seen once. The sequenced sample consisted of PBMCs or T cells enriched from blood (not recorded which). These TCRs come from a woman between 40 and 50 years old who had been exposed to COVID-19. The conserved cysteine and the conserved F or W are not part of the CDR3 here. Fields, in order: CDR3 protein, V gene.

cdr3_aa: ASSFGLRGRGEQY
v_call: TRBV5-4

cdr3_aa: ASSYLGGGGTEAF
v_call: TRBV6-2/TRBV6-3

cdr3_aa: ASSVGGTGLTYGYT
v_call: TRBV9

cdr3_aa: ASSRVPGLAGDEQY
v_call: TRBV3-1/TRBV3-2

cdr3_aa: ASSPRQGNQPQH
v_call: TRBV7-2

cdr3_aa: ARNPQGANGELF
v_call: TRBV5-3

cdr3_aa: ASSDRGPGNTIY
v_call: TRBV25-1

cdr3_aa: ASSQEGGRSYGYT
v_call: TRBV3-1/TRBV3-2

cdr3_aa: ASSQVAGGNTGELF
v_call: TRBV4-1

cdr3_aa: ASSRTGGGGYT
v_call: TRBV7-9

cdr3_aa: ATSDRDRGLRHGYT
v_call: TRBV15

cdr3_aa: ASSQAVGSLGYEQY
v_call: TRBV4-1

cdr3_aa: ASRVDRDYGYT
v_call: TRBV2

cdr3_aa: ASRELGLAGRETQY
v_call: TRBV27

cdr3_aa: ASSFRGPNYGYT
v_call: TRBV11-2

cdr3_aa: ASRAIGDEQY
v_call: TRBV6-5

cdr3_aa: ASSDIGVYGYT
v_call: TRBV19

cdr3_aa: ASSVTGDGYT
v_call: TRBV6-6

cdr3_aa: ASSFFPYLGIQY
v_call: TRBV7-2

cdr3_aa: ASSLKQGDTEAF
v_call: TRBV18

cdr3_aa: ASSIDSGGGSTDTQY
v_call: TRBV19

cdr3_aa: ASSLAANAEAF
v_call: TRBV27

cdr3_aa: ASSRAGTPYQPQH
v_call: TRBV9

cdr3_aa: ASSLWGGPNEKLF
v_call: TRBV7-9

cdr3_aa: ASSPPSAGAYEQY
v_call: TRBV18

cdr3_aa: ASSAEGSTDEQF
v_call: TRBV9

cdr3_aa: ATKRTGNTEAF
v_call: TRBV6-5

cdr3_aa: ASSDRVVEAF
v_call: TRBV6-1

cdr3_aa: ASSLSGEGEQF
v_call: TRBV18

cdr3_aa: ASSFLPGTANQPQH
v_call: TRBV19

cdr3_aa: ASSPGDSTEAF
v_call: TRBV2

cdr3_aa: ASSFERGPDTEAF
v_call: TRBV5-1

cdr3_aa: ASSSNLYSSYNEQF
v_call: TRBV7-2

cdr3_aa: ASSLAEGTEAF
v_call: TRBV12-3/TRBV12-4

cdr3_aa: ATSRVTGVQPQH
v_call: TRBV15

cdr3_aa: ASRSGAEEKLF
v_call: TRBV12-3/TRBV12-4

cdr3_aa: ASSQDLRQTVYGYT
v_call: TRBV4-3

cdr3_aa: ASSIKGTGWNEQF
v_call: TRBV19

cdr3_aa: ASSDPPEGTEAF
v_call: TRBV6-1

cdr3_aa: ASQLGTGVGYGYT
v_call: TRBV19

cdr3_aa: ATSRVVAGSEAF
v_call: TRBV15

cdr3_aa: ASSAGTQKLF
v_call: TRBV2

cdr3_aa: ASSHGQQNSPLH
v_call: TRBV7-2

cdr3_aa: ASRGGTGRRDTIY
v_call: TRBV6-6

cdr3_aa: ATSRGLTEAF
v_call: TRBV15

cdr3_aa: ATSDLRQGEQETQY
v_call: TRBV24-1

cdr3_aa: ASSGTSYGYT
v_call: TRBV19

cdr3_aa: ASSKGTGGLNTEAF
v_call: TRBV21-1

cdr3_aa: ASRGETGGYT
v_call: TRBV5-6

cdr3_aa: ATAISSGNTIY
v_call: TRBV27

cdr3_aa: SVERRSSYNEQF
v_call: TRBV29-1

cdr3_aa: ASSGGQPDGGYT
v_call: TRBV19

cdr3_aa: ASSVIPVEVISGNTIY
v_call: TRBV5-1

cdr3_aa: ASSLTSGARGELF
v_call: TRBV5-1